This TCR beta chain is drawn from a study of OX40 agonist ivuxolimab in advanced cancers. For the wider study: The costimulatory receptor OX40 (CD134) was targeted by ivuxolimab, a fully human IgG2 agonistic monoclonal antibody. Intravenous ivuxolimab was administered to patients every 2 weeks at six dose levels: 0.01, 0.1, 0.3, 1.5, 3 and 10 mg/kg. Of the roughly 52 patients in dose escalation, about 20 had hepatocellular carcinoma, roughly 15 had melanoma, 9 had renal cell carcinoma and 9 had head and neck cancer. The dose-escalation cohort was around 84% male with a mean age of approximately 60 years, ranging from about 20 to 80. Prior anti-PD-1, anti-PD-L1 or anti-CTLA-4 therapy was permitted, and checkpoint inhibitors had been received by about two fifths of dose-escalation patients. Three dose-escalation patients achieved partial responses, one with hepatocellular carcinoma and two with cutaneous melanoma. Peripheral TCRbeta sequencing aimed to test whether ivuxolimab altered TCR sequence diversity and caused clonal T-cell expansion. The paper reports the monotherapy dose-escalation portion (N of about 54 patients) of the phase I ivuxolimab trial.

Points on this clone: Its binding antigen is unknown. Nothing much larger sits one base from this clone, and base qualities are not available.

Study-wide findings and limitations: After ivuxolimab, expanded clones were on average more numerous among CD8+ T cells than among CD4+ T cells. In the 0.1-3.0 mg/kg groups, partial responders had among the lowest normalized peripheral clonal expansion, particularly in CD8+ T cells. Low levels of normalized T-cell clonal expansion were also shown by some nonresponding patients. At doses of 0.1 to 3.0 mg/kg, clonal expansion of both CD4+ and CD8+ T cells in blood was seen between baseline and week 6. The antigen specificity of the peripheral T cells that underwent clonal expansion was not determined.

To sequence the TCRbeta CDR3 region, genomic DNA was isolated from the sorted cells. TCRbeta CDR3 regions were sequenced using the immunoSEQ Assay. TCRdb took this table from immuneACCESS and kept in-frame rearrangements with V and J called. Such tables lack part of the clones; where checked against another copy, unresolved V genes explain under half of the gap, and the rest is unexplained. This sample has over 65,000 clones in its table, and 85% to 95% of those were observed once. The ten largest make up about 10% of the sample. Patients with autoimmune disease history or receiving systemic immunosuppression were excluded from the trial. Peripheral blood for TCR sequencing was collected from all dose cohorts at baseline, on cycle 4 day 1, and on cycle 7 day 1. The samples were drawn from a first-in-human, open-label, multicenter phase I dose-escalation trial of ivuxolimab. Adults with locally advanced or metastatic melanoma, renal cell carcinoma, hepatocellular carcinoma or head and neck squamous cell carcinoma were enrolled in the trial. Before TCR sequencing, CD4+ and CD8+ T cells were separately sorted from peripheral blood.

Trimming takes 2 bases from V and 7 bases from J, and the germline ends sit 5 bases apart. CDR1 SEHNR and CDR2 FQNEAQ are derived from the germline V gene (reference sequence). The CDR3, from cysteine to phenylalanine, totals 11 residues. Kept here is only the CDR3 DNA, which spans 33 bases and is read in frame from base 1. This specimen was CD4+ or CD8+ T cells sorted from blood, taken in a trial of the OX40 agonist ivuxolimab. The TCR was taken from an adult with an advanced solid tumor such as melanoma, head and neck, liver or kidney cancer. The sequence links TRBV7-9 to TRBJ1-2; confidence is insufficient to name the D gene. The CDR3 corresponds to CASSLQGGYTF. The nucleotides are TGTGCCAGCAGCTTACAAGGTGGCTACACCTTC.